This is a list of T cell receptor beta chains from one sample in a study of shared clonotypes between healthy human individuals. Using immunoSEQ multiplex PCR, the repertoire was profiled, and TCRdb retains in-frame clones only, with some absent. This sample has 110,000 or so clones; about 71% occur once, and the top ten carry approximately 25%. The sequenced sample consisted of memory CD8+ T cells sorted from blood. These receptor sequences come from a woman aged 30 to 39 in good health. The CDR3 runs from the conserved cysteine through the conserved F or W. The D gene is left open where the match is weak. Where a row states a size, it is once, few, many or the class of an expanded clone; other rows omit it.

CDR3 DNA: TGTGCCAGCAGTTTACAGGGGGCACAGCCCCAGCATTTT; CDR3 protein: CASSLQGAQPQHF; V gene: TRBV28; clone size: NA; CDR3 length: 13; D gene: TRBD1; J gene: TRBJ1-5
CDR3 DNA: TGTGCCACCAGCGACGGGCAGACGTCTGGGGCCAACGTCCTGACTTTC; CDR3 protein: CATSDGQTSGANVLTF; V gene: TRBV15; clone size: NA; CDR3 length: 16; D gene: NA; J gene: TRBJ2-6
CDR3 DNA: TGTGCCAGCAGCATCACAGGGTTGGGCCATCAGCCCCAGCATTTT; CDR3 protein: CASSITGLGHQPQHF; V gene: TRBV27; clone size: NA; CDR3 length: 15; D gene: NA; J gene: TRBJ1-5
CDR3 DNA: TGTGCCAGCAGTCAGGGCACGGGTGAGCAGTTCTTC; CDR3 protein: CASSQGTGEQFF; V gene: TRBV11-2; clone size: NA; CDR3 length: 12; D gene: NA; J gene: TRBJ2-1
CDR3 DNA: TGTGCCAGCAGTGAAGGGTGGGAAAATCAGCCCCAGCATTTT; CDR3 protein: CASSEGWENQPQHF; V gene: TRBV6-4; clone size: many; CDR3 length: 14; D gene: NA; J gene: TRBJ1-5
CDR3 DNA: TGTGCCAGCAGCCACGTTGGGGAAAGTTACGAGCAGTACTTC; CDR3 protein: CASSHVGESYEQYF; V gene: TRBV11-2; clone size: many; CDR3 length: 14; D gene: NA; J gene: TRBJ2-7
CDR3 DNA: TGTGCCAGCAGGACCTCCGGACAGGGGACCCACCATCTCTATGGCTACACCTTC; CDR3 protein: CASRTSGQGTHHLYGYTF; V gene: TRBV4-2; clone size: many; CDR3 length: 18; D gene: TRBD1; J gene: TRBJ1-2
CDR3 DNA: TGTGCCAGCAGTTACTCTGCAGGGTGGCAGCCCCAGCATTTT; CDR3 protein: CASSYSAGWQPQHF; V gene: TRBV6-6; clone size: NA; CDR3 length: 14; D gene: NA; J gene: TRBJ1-5
CDR3 DNA: TGTGCCAGTAGTGCACAAGCGGGAGTGGCCTACAATGAGCAGTTCTTC; CDR3 protein: CASSAQAGVAYNEQFF; V gene: TRBV19; clone size: few; CDR3 length: 16; D gene: TRBD2; J gene: TRBJ2-1
CDR3 DNA: TGTGCCAGCAGCGTGGGGGGGACTAATGAAAAACTGTTTTTT; CDR3 protein: CASSVGGTNEKLFF; V gene: TRBV9; clone size: NA; CDR3 length: 14; D gene: NA; J gene: TRBJ1-4
CDR3 DNA: TGTGCCAGCAGTTACTCAAGACTCGTTATGGACATTCAGTACTTC; CDR3 protein: CASSYSRLVMDIQYF; V gene: TRBV6-5; clone size: NA; CDR3 length: 15; D gene: NA; J gene: TRBJ2-4
CDR3 DNA: TGTGCCAGCAGATACGGAGGGACAGGGTTCACTGAAGCTTTCTTT; CDR3 protein: CASRYGGTGFTEAFF; V gene: TRBV27; clone size: NA; CDR3 length: 15; D gene: TRBD1; J gene: TRBJ1-1
CDR3 DNA: TGTGCCAGCAGCGGCCGGGAAAGGAACACCGGGGAGCTGTTTTTT; CDR3 protein: CASSGRERNTGELFF; V gene: TRBV9; clone size: few; CDR3 length: 15; D gene: NA; J gene: TRBJ2-2
CDR3 DNA: TGTGCCAGCAGTTACCTCGTACAAAACACCGGGGAGCTGTTTTTT; CDR3 protein: CASSYLVQNTGELFF; V gene: TRBV6-5; clone size: NA; CDR3 length: 15; D gene: NA; J gene: TRBJ2-2
CDR3 DNA: TGTGCCAGCAGCGTAGACAGGGCCGACACTGAAGCTTTCTTT; CDR3 protein: CASSVDRADTEAFF; V gene: TRBV9; clone size: NA; CDR3 length: 14; D gene: NA; J gene: TRBJ1-1
CDR3 DNA: TGTGCCAGCAGGTCGGGACTAGCGGGAGACCGGCACGAGCAGTACTTC; CDR3 protein: CASRSGLAGDRHEQYF; V gene: TRBV13; clone size: NA; CDR3 length: 16; D gene: TRBD2; J gene: TRBJ2-7
CDR3 DNA: TGTGCCAGCAGCTTACAGGAGGGAAACACCATATATTTT; CDR3 protein: CASSLQEGNTIYF; V gene: TRBV7-2; clone size: NA; CDR3 length: 13; D gene: NA; J gene: TRBJ1-3
CDR3 DNA: TGTGCCAGCAGTAGTGGGAGGGACGAGCAGTACTTC; CDR3 protein: CASSSGRDEQYF; V gene: TRBV25-1; clone size: NA; CDR3 length: 12; D gene: TRBD2; J gene: TRBJ2-7
CDR3 DNA: TGTGCCAGCAGAACCGTACGGGGTTCAGGAAACACCATATATTTT; CDR3 protein: CASRTVRGSGNTIYF; V gene: TRBV25-1; clone size: NA; CDR3 length: 15; D gene: NA; J gene: TRBJ1-3
CDR3 DNA: TGTGCCAGTAGTGACCCTTTCGATGGGGGTAACACCGGGGAGCTGTTTTTT; CDR3 protein: CASSDPFDGGNTGELFF; V gene: TRBV19; clone size: NA; CDR3 length: 17; D gene: NA; J gene: TRBJ2-2
CDR3 DNA: TGTGCCAGCAGTTTTTCAGGGGAGGGCTATGGCTACACCTTC; CDR3 protein: CASSFSGEGYGYTF; V gene: TRBV28; clone size: NA; CDR3 length: 14; D gene: NA; J gene: TRBJ1-2
CDR3 DNA: TGTGCCAGCAGCTTAGGAGTAATCGGGACCTACGAGCAGTACTTC; CDR3 protein: CASSLGVIGTYEQYF; V gene: TRBV7-9; clone size: NA; CDR3 length: 15; D gene: NA; J gene: TRBJ2-7
CDR3 DNA: TGCAGCGTTGAAGGGTTATTTGGTACTTACAATGAGCAGTTCTTC; CDR3 protein: CSVEGLFGTYNEQFF; V gene: TRBV29-1; clone size: NA; CDR3 length: 15; D gene: NA; J gene: TRBJ2-1
CDR3 DNA: TGTGCCAGCAGTGAATCCGGCTACGAGCAGTACTTC; CDR3 protein: CASSESGYEQYF; V gene: TRBV25-1; clone size: many; CDR3 length: 12; D gene: NA; J gene: TRBJ2-7
CDR3 DNA: TGTGCCAGCAGCTTAGGGGATGATACGCAGTATTTT; CDR3 protein: CASSLGDDTQYF; V gene: TRBV11-3; clone size: NA; CDR3 length: 12; D gene: NA; J gene: TRBJ2-3
CDR3 DNA: TGTGCCAGCAGCGGTAGCGGGAGGGCCAAGTCGGGCCCCTACGAGCAGTACTTC; CDR3 protein: CASSGSGRAKSGPYEQYF; V gene: TRBV9; clone size: NA; CDR3 length: 18; D gene: TRBD2; J gene: TRBJ2-7
CDR3 DNA: TGTGCCAGCAGTGAAGATACCCCTGGACAGGGCGACTATGGCTACACCTTC; CDR3 protein: CASSEDTPGQGDYGYTF; V gene: TRBV25-1; clone size: once; CDR3 length: 17; D gene: TRBD1; J gene: TRBJ1-2
CDR3 DNA: TGTGCCAGCACCCCGACTAGCGGGACTTTCGGTACGCAGTATTTT; CDR3 protein: CASTPTSGTFGTQYF; V gene: TRBV25-1; clone size: NA; CDR3 length: 15; D gene: TRBD2; J gene: TRBJ2-3
CDR3 DNA: TGCGCCAGCAGCTTGGACTTTAGCCTCTACAATGAGCAGTTCTTC; CDR3 protein: CASSLDFSLYNEQFF; V gene: TRBV5-1; clone size: NA; CDR3 length: 15; D gene: NA; J gene: TRBJ2-1
CDR3 DNA: TGTGCCAGCAGTGGTGAGGTTCATCAGCCCCAGCATTTT; CDR3 protein: CASSGEVHQPQHF; V gene: TRBV6-1; clone size: many; CDR3 length: 13; D gene: NA; J gene: TRBJ1-5
CDR3 DNA: TGTGCCAGCAGCTTGGGACTCTCTAACAATGAGCAGTTCTTC; CDR3 protein: CASSLGLSNNEQFF; V gene: TRBV5-6; clone size: NA; CDR3 length: 14; D gene: NA; J gene: TRBJ2-1
CDR3 DNA: TGTGCCAGCAGTTACTCGGCTAACACTGAAGCTTTCTTT; CDR3 protein: CASSYSANTEAFF; V gene: TRBV6-9; clone size: NA; CDR3 length: 13; D gene: NA; J gene: TRBJ1-1
CDR3 DNA: TGTGCCAGCAGTGCTCGAGCGACTAGCGGAGCAGATACGCAGTATTTT; CDR3 protein: CASSARATSGADTQYF; V gene: TRBV6-4; clone size: few; CDR3 length: 16; D gene: TRBD2; J gene: TRBJ2-3
CDR3 DNA: TGCGCCAGCAGCCAAGTCAGGAGTACCTCCTACAATGAGCAGTTCTTC; CDR3 protein: CASSQVRSTSYNEQFF; V gene: TRBV4-1; clone size: NA; CDR3 length: 16; D gene: NA; J gene: TRBJ2-1
CDR3 DNA: TGTGCCAGCACCACTTTCCTAGAAGTCCCGAACACTGAAGCTTTCTTT; CDR3 protein: CASTTFLEVPNTEAFF; V gene: TRBV28; clone size: NA; CDR3 length: 16; D gene: NA; J gene: TRBJ1-1
CDR3 DNA: TGTGCCAGTAGTATAAACAGCCGTAAATACACCTTC; CDR3 protein: CASSINSRKYTF; V gene: TRBV19; clone size: NA; CDR3 length: 12; D gene: NA; J gene: TRBJ1-2
CDR3 DNA: TGTGCCAGCAGCTGGGGGATCTGGTACCAAGAGACCCAGTACTTC; CDR3 protein: CASSWGIWYQETQYF; V gene: TRBV11-2; clone size: NA; CDR3 length: 15; D gene: NA; J gene: TRBJ2-5
CDR3 DNA: TGCGCCAGCAGTGCTGGCAATCAGCCCCAGCATTTT; CDR3 protein: CASSAGNQPQHF; V gene: TRBV10-1; clone size: few; CDR3 length: 12; D gene: NA; J gene: TRBJ1-5
CDR3 DNA: TGTGCCAGCAGTGACTCAGGGGATACGCAGTATTTT; CDR3 protein: CASSDSGDTQYF; V gene: TRBV6-4; clone size: NA; CDR3 length: 12; D gene: NA; J gene: TRBJ2-3
CDR3 DNA: TGTGCCAGCAGCTTAACCCAAGCGGGCGAGCAGTACTTC; CDR3 protein: CASSLTQAGEQYF; V gene: TRBV11-2; clone size: many; CDR3 length: 13; D gene: NA; J gene: TRBJ2-7
CDR3 DNA: TGTGCCAGCTCCCCCCTTGGGGCAACGATCTCTGGGGCCAACGTCCTGACTTTC; CDR3 protein: CASSPLGATISGANVLTF; V gene: TRBV27; clone size: NA; CDR3 length: 18; D gene: NA; J gene: TRBJ2-6
CDR3 DNA: TGCGCCAGCAAATGGTCGGAAGGGGAGTATTACGAGCAGTACTTC; CDR3 protein: CASKWSEGEYYEQYF; V gene: TRBV5-1; clone size: NA; CDR3 length: 15; D gene: NA; J gene: TRBJ2-7
CDR3 DNA: TGTGCCAGCAGCTTAGCGAATCGAGGGGCGGGTGAAAAACTGTTTTTT; CDR3 protein: CASSLANRGAGEKLFF; V gene: TRBV7-8; clone size: NA; CDR3 length: 16; D gene: NA; J gene: TRBJ1-4
CDR3 DNA: TGCGCCAGCAGCCCATACCAAAACCCAAGGGTTGACAATCAGCCCCAGCATTTT; CDR3 protein: CASSPYQNPRVDNQPQHF; V gene: TRBV4-1; clone size: NA; CDR3 length: 18; D gene: NA; J gene: TRBJ1-5
CDR3 DNA: TGTGCCAGCAGCTTACTAGCGGGAGGGCCGGGTGAGCAGTTCTTC; CDR3 protein: CASSLLAGGPGEQFF; V gene: TRBV5-4; clone size: NA; CDR3 length: 15; D gene: TRBD2; J gene: TRBJ2-1
CDR3 DNA: TGTGCCAGCAGCGTTGTAGGGGGCGCCGAGGAGACCCAGTACTTC; CDR3 protein: CASSVVGGAEETQYF; V gene: TRBV9; clone size: NA; CDR3 length: 15; D gene: TRBD1; J gene: TRBJ2-5
CDR3 DNA: TGTGCCAGCAGCCAAGAGGGACTAGCGGGAGGTTCTAAGCAGTTCTTC; CDR3 protein: CASSQEGLAGGSKQFF; V gene: TRBV14; clone size: NA; CDR3 length: 16; D gene: TRBD2; J gene: TRBJ2-1
CDR3 DNA: TGTGCCAGCAGTGAAGCGCACAGGGGGCTATACTACGAGCAGTACTTC; CDR3 protein: CASSEAHRGLYYEQYF; V gene: TRBV6-1; clone size: NA; CDR3 length: 16; D gene: TRBD1; J gene: TRBJ2-7
CDR3 DNA: TGTGCCAGCAGCCCTCAGTACTTC; CDR3 protein: CASSPQYF; V gene: TRBV27; clone size: NA; CDR3 length: 8; D gene: NA; J gene: TRBJ2-5
CDR3 DNA: TGTGCCTGGAAACCGGGACTAGCGGGATTGGAGCAGTACTTC; CDR3 protein: CAWKPGLAGLEQYF; V gene: TRBV30; clone size: NA; CDR3 length: 14; D gene: TRBD2; J gene: TRBJ2-5
CDR3 DNA: TGTGCCAGCAGCAAAGAGCCTGAGGGCGCCAAGGGGCACGAGCAGTACTTC; CDR3 protein: CASSKEPEGAKGHEQYF; V gene: TRBV21-1; clone size: NA; CDR3 length: 17; D gene: NA; J gene: TRBJ2-7
CDR3 DNA: TGTGCCAGCAGCTTTGAAACCGGCTCCTACAATGAGCAGTTCTTC; CDR3 protein: CASSFETGSYNEQFF; V gene: TRBV7-7; clone size: NA; CDR3 length: 15; D gene: NA; J gene: TRBJ2-1
CDR3 DNA: TGCAGTGCCAAAGAAGTCTACGAGCAGTACTTC; CDR3 protein: CSAKEVYEQYF; V gene: TRBV20-1; clone size: NA; CDR3 length: 11; D gene: NA; J gene: TRBJ2-7
CDR3 DNA: TGTGCCAGCAGCTTGGCTAGCGAACCCTACAATGAGCAGTTCTTC; CDR3 protein: CASSLASEPYNEQFF; V gene: TRBV5-4; clone size: few; CDR3 length: 15; D gene: NA; J gene: TRBJ2-1